Shown below are 9 T cell receptor beta chains from a single sample sequenced in a study of CD8+ T cells in alopecia areata. RNA was isolated and reverse transcribed to cDNA, the sequencing template. The data were produced by immunoSEQ multiplex PCR, yet TCRdb's version contains in-frame clones alone and is incomplete. The sample records 150,000 or so clones, around 47% being singletons. Source material: CD4+ T cells sorted from blood. The receptors originated from a human donor with alopecia areata.

The J gene is TRBJ2-1, the V gene TRBV9; the match to TRBD2 covers 9 bases. The length of the CDR3 is 15 residues. J gave up 6 bases and V 2 bases, and 6 bases lay outside the gene matches. The germline CDR1 and CDR2 sequences are SGDLS and YYNGEE. The CDR3, as DNA: TGTGCCAGCAGCGTGGGTAGCGGGAGAATCAATGAGCAGTTCTTC. Protein product: CASSVGSGRINEQFF.

The rearrangement uses TRBV5-1 and TRBJ1-2; TRBD1 matches 9 bases. The junction had 4 bases not matched to a gene; V was cut back by 4 bases and J by 3 bases. The CDR3 has 14 amino acids. Germline V gene data show CDR1 as SGHRS and CDR2 as YFSETQ. CDR3 region: CASSPDRGHYGYTF. DNA of the CDR3: TGCGCCAGCAGCCCGGACAGGGGTCACTATGGCTACACCTTC.

The rearrangement links TRBV9 to TRBJ2-3; 7 bases match TRBD2. The V and J ends lost 4 bases and 6 bases, in that order; junction bases with no gene match: 14. This CDR3 is built from 16 residues. The germline V gene encodes CDR1 SGDLS and CDR2 YYNGEE. The DNA of the CDR3 is TGTGCCAGCAGCCCGCAGCCGCTGACTAGCATGGATACGCAGTATTTT. This sequence encodes CASSPQPLTSMDTQYF.

This clone has only one observation. V usage is TRBV4-1 and J usage is TRBJ2-3, with D possibly matching TRBD1 (6 bases). The CDR3 spans 15 residues. Germline values: CDR1 MGHRA, CDR2 YSYEKL. Deletions cut 6 bases from V and 0 bases from J, with 13 bases between. In DNA form, the CDR3 reads TGCGCCAGCAGGTCGGACAGAACTAGCACAGATACGCAGTATTTT. Translating it yields CASRSDRTSTDTQYF.

Comment on this clone: Other DNA sequences from this sample encode an identical CDR3 as well. CDR3 bases: TGCAGCGTTGGGCGGGGGGTAAACACTGAAGCTTTCTTT. Its translation: CSVGRGVNTEAFF. The V call is TRBV29-1, the J call TRBJ1-1; D is perhaps TRBD1 (5 bases). CDR3 length: 13 residues. V dropped 4 bases and J dropped 2 bases, with 11 bases sitting between them. Per the germline V gene, CDR1 is SQVTM and CDR2 is ANQGSEA.

The chain carries TRBV11-2 and TRBJ2-1; TRBD2 agrees at 14 bases. Trimming at V came to 5 bases and at J to 13 bases, leaving 7 bases not matched to a gene. The CDR3 runs 14 residues. Germline assignment: CDR1 SGHAT and CDR2 FQNNGV. The CDR3 spells CASSATGTSGSQFF. For the CDR3, the DNA is TGTGCCAGCAGCGCCACCGGGACTAGCGGGAGCCAGTTCTTC.

The sample holds one count of this clone. This rearrangement joins TRBV6-5 to TRBJ2-2; D is unclear. Germline loops: CDR1 MNHEY, CDR2 SVGAGI. V dropped 1 base and J dropped 7 bases, with 1 base sitting between them. The CDR3 totals 11 residues. The CDR3 coding sequence is TGTGCCAGCAGTTACTTCGGGGAGCTGTTTTTT. Amino acids: CASSYFGELFF.

This clone was counted at least ten times. V is TRBV28 and J is TRBJ2-2; 10 bases match TRBD1. The trim removed 5 bases at V and 7 bases at J, leaving 4 bases unmatched. The CDR3 loop spans 14 amino acids. Germline lookup yields CDR1 MDHEN and CDR2 SYDVKM. CDR3 sequence reads: CASSRTGGNGELFF. CDR3 DNA: TGTGCCAGCAGTCGGACAGGGGGGAACGGGGAGCTGTTTTTT.

This chain uses TRBV6-5 with TRBJ1-2; no firm D call. CDR3 length equals 13 residues. V lost 4 bases to trimming and J lost 4 bases, with 10 bases between them. Germline CDR1 and CDR2: MNHEY and SVGAGI. The CDR3 sequence: CASSSVGTYGYTF. CDR3 sequence (DNA): TGTGCCAGCAGTTCCGTCGGCACCTATGGCTACACCTTC.